The rows below give T cell receptor beta chains drawn from one sample of a study of cytomegalovirus exposure and HLA in healthy donors. Produced via immunoSEQ multiplex PCR; TCRdb's table is partial and in-frame only. The sample has about 120,000 clones; around four fifths are singletons. Sequenced sample: PBMCs. These receptors all come from a middle-aged man in good health and CMV-seronegative. CDR3s leave out the opening cysteine and the closing phenylalanine or tryptophan.

V gene,CDR3 protein
TRBV19,ASSILTGRTGELF
TRBV18,ASSPPGFSMNTEAF
TRBV11-3,ASSLTSDPIGNEQF
TRBV13,ASSREGLAATDTQY
TRBV4-2,ASSQDFSGSIYEQY
TRBV27,ASRWQGAVAGELF
TRBV7-2,ASSLGGVYGYT
TRBV19,ASSIAGTRSNQPQH
TRBV29-1,SAMGIPKGKSNEKLF
TRBV5-1,ASSHWEGYNEQF
TRBV7-2,ASSLTKKTGELF
TRBV11-3,ASSPGVTDTQY
TRBV5-1,ASSLWGLAGATTDTQY
TRBV6-6,ASINQAGEGTEAF
TRBV6-5,ASRPTGRTEAF
TRBV19,ASSSPASGGYEQY
TRBV9,ASSGGGQANYGYT
TRBV14,ASSQLQGGGELF
TRBV30,AWSVRGLALDTQY
TRBV7-3,ASSLAGTGARTGGYT
TRBV9,ASSSDMGSKSPHEETQY
TRBV4-3,ASSQEEGQSGYT
TRBV19,ASSIGDSGHYGYT
TRBV6-5,ASGNGGSVG
TRBV5-1,ASSFGTGLIYEQY
TRBV19,ASTPPGQAVTGANVLT
TRBV7-7,ASSLGGGLNEQF
TRBV7-9,ASSSRGTVNYGYT
TRBV30,ALSGKGGRPSSYNSPLH
TRBV7-6,ASSPRQGGFGYT
TRBV19,ASSPAGRGVDEQF
TRBV6-5,ASSYNRGRLFTEAF
TRBV4-3,ASSHGQGYEQY
TRBV11-2,ASSLGGQKTDTQY
TRBV6-5,ASSSQTVSYGYT
TRBV29-1,SSVWGRTEAF
TRBV5-6,ASTRSTGPGEKLF
TRBV7-8,ASSLGQGAAQPQH
TRBV20-1,RGQGADTQY
TRBV27,ASSLGAGPPSYEQY
TRBV7-9,ASSLAPVGRFGQY
TRBV19,ASRETGTRLGGLYGYT
TRBV27,ASSPTSGGFYEQY
TRBV5-1,ASSFQTGQGITGYT
TRBV6-6,ASRSIAGAVQETQY
TRBV20-1,SAQTGDTQY
TRBV18,ASSAGVNTEAF
TRBV7-2,ASSLFRDEQF